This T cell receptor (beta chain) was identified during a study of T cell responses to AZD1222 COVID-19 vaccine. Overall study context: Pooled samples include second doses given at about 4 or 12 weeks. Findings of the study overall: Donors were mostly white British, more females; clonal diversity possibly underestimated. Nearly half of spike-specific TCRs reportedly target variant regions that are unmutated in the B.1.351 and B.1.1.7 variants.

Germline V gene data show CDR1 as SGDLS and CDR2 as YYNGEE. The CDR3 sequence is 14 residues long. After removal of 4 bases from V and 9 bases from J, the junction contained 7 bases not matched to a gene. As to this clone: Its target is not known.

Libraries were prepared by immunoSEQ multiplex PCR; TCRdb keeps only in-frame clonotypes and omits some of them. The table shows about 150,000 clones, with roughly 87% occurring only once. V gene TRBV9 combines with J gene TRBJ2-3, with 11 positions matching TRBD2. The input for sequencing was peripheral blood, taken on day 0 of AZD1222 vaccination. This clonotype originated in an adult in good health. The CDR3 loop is CASSPGTSGETQYF. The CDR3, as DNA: TGTGCCAGCAGCCCGGGGACTAGCGGAGAAACGCAGTATTTT.